This T cell receptor beta chain was identified during a study of OX40 agonist ivuxolimab in advanced cancers. Produced via immunoSEQ multiplex PCR; TCRdb's table is partial and in-frame only. The profile shows fewer than 45,000 clones, roughly 80% of them singletons. The sample here was CD4+ or CD8+ T cells sorted from blood, taken in a trial of the OX40 agonist ivuxolimab. This clonotype was sampled from an adult with an advanced solid tumor such as melanoma, head and neck, liver or kidney cancer.

DNA for the CDR3: TGTGCCAGCAGTGAACGGATAGCGGGAGGGAACAAAAACATTCAGTACTTC. This encodes CASSERIAGGNKNIQYF. The chain recombines TRBV2 with TRBJ2-4; 11 bases are a match to TRBD2. Looked up from germline, CDR1 is SNHLY and CDR2 is FYNNEI. Trimming took 2 bases from V and 3 from J; bases not matched to a gene: 6. The CDR3 runs to 17 residues.